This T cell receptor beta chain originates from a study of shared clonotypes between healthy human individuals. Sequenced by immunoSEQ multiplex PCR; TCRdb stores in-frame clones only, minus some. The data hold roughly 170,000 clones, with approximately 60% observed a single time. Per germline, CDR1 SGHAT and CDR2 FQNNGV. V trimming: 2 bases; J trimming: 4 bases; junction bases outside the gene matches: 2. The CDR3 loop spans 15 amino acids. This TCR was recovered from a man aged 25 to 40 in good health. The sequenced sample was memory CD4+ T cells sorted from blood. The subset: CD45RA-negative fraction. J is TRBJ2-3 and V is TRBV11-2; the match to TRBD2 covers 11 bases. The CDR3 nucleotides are TGTGCCAGCAGCTTAACTAGCGGGAGTGCAGATACGCAGTATTTT. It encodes CASSLTSGSADTQYF.